This T cell receptor (beta chain) comes out of a study of shared clonotypes between healthy human individuals. For the study at large: Donors consisted of two women and a few men between 18 and 49. Study-wide results and caveats: Four donors held roughly 5% of naive CD4 clonotypes in common. Memory subsets had estimated richness that was generally smaller than that of naive subsets.

Concerning this clone: The antigen is unknown. Other DNA sequences in the sample encode the same CDR3.

There were no recent acute infections or vaccinations among the donors, who were healthy HIV-negative adults. The assay was immunoSEQ multiplex PCR, and TCRdb's table has in-frame clones only and misses some. The data contain about 1.1 million clones, approximately 80% of them singletons. Looked up from germline, CDR1 is SGHDT and CDR2 is YYEEEE. The CDR3 is 16 residues long. Losses at the gene ends were 0 bases for V and 3 bases for J; bases not matched to a gene: 5. The chain combines TRBV5-6 with TRBJ2-7; 11 bases map to TRBD2. This receptor was taken from a young man in good health. Some clones in this sample may be carry-over from other donors' samples. Material for sequencing was memory CD4+ T cells from PBMCs. The subset denotes: CD45RA-negative fraction. In DNA, the CDR3 is TGTGCCAGCAGCTTGGCACTAGCGGGGGACCACTACGAGCAGTACTTC. Translation gives CASSLALAGDHYEQYF.